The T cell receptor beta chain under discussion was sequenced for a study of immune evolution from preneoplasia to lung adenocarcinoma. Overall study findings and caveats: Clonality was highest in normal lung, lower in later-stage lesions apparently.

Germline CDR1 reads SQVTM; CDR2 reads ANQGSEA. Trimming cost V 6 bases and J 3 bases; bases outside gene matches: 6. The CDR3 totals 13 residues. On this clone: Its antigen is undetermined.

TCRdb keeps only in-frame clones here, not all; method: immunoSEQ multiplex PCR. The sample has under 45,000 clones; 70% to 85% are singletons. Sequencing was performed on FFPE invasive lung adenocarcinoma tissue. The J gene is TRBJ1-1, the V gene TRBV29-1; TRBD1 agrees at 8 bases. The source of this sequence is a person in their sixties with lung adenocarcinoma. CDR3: CSVTPTGDTEAFF. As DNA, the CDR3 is TGCAGCGTCACCCCGACAGGGGACACTGAAGCTTTCTTT.